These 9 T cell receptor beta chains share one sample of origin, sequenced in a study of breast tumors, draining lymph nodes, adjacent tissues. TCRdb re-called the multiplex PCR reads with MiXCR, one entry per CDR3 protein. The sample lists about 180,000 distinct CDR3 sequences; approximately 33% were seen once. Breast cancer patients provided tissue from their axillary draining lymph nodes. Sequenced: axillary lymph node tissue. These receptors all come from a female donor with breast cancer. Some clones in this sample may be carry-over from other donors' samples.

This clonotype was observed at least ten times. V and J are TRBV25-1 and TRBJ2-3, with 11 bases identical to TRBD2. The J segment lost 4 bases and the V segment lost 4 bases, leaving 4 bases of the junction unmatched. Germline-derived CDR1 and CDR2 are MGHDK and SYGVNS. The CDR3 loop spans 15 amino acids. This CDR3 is CASSGSGGGSDTQYF. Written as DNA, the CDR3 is TGTGCCAGCAGTGGTAGCGGGGGGGGTTCAGATACGCAGTATTTT.

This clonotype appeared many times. The CDR3 loop is CSANYGYTF. The CDR3 coding sequence is TGCAGTGCTAACTATGGCTACACCTTC. The V call is TRBV20-1, the J call TRBJ1-2; D gene unclear. The length of the CDR3 is 9 residues. Germline assignment: CDR1 DFQATT and CDR2 SNEGSKA (reference sequence). Between the trimmed V and J ends, which lost 4 bases and 3 bases, there was a span of 0 bases.

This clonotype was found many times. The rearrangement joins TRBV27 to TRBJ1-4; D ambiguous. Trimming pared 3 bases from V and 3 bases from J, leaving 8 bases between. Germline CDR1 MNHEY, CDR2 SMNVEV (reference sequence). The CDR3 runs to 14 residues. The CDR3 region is CASSLGYANEKLFF. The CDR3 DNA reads TGTGCCAGCAGTTTGGGGTACGCTAATGAAAAACTGTTTTTT.

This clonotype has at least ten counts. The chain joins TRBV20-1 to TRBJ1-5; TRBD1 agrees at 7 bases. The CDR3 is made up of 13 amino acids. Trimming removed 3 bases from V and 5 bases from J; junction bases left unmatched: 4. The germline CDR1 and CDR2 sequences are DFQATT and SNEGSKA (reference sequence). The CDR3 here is CSASPGTDQPQHF. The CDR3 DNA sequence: TGCAGTGCTAGTCCCGGGACAGATCAGCCCCAGCATTTT.

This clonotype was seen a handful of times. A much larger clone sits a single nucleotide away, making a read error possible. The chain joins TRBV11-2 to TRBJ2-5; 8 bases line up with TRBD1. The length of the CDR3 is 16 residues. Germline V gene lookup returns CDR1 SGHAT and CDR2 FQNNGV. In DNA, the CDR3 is TGTGCCGGCAGCTTACCCCCTTTGGGACAGGCGAAGACCCAGTACTTC. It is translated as CAGSLPPLGQAKTQYF.

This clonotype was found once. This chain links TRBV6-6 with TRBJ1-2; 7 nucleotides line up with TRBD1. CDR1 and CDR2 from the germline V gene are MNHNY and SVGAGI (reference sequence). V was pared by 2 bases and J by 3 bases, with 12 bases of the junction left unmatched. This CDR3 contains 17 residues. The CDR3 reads CASSYRESWTGHYGYTF. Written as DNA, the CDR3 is TGTGCCAGCAGTTACCGCGAAAGCTGGACAGGACACTATGGCTACACCTTC.

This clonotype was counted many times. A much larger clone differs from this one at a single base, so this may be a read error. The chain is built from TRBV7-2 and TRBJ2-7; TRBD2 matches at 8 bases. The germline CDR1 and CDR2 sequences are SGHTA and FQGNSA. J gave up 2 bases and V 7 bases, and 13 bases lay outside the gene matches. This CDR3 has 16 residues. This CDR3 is CASIREGIPSPYEQYF. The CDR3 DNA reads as TGTGCCAGCATACGGGAGGGGATCCCCTCCCCCTACGAGCAGTACTTC.

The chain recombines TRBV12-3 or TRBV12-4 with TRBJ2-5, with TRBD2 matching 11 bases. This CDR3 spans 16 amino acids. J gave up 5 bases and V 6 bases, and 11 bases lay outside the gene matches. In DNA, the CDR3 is TGTGCCAGCAGATCCGGAACTAGCGGGGGACTGGAGACCCAGTACTTC. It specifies CASRSGTSGGLETQYF.

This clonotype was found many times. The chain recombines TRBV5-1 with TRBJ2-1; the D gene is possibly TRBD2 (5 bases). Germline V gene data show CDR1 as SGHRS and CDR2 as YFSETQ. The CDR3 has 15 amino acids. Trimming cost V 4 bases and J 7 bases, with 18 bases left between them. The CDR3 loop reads CASSLGLAESNEQFF. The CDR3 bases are TGCGCCAGCAGCCTTGGACTGGCGGAGAGTAATGAGCAGTTCTTC.